This T cell receptor beta chain is drawn from a study of long-term antiretroviral therapy in people with HIV. Study-wide points: There were no data on ART adherence, viral resistance or therapy changes, a gap that limits inferences about post-ART repertoire changes. Clonal expansions arising prior to ART prevailed in the repertoire at every time point.

Running of the v3.0 immunoSEQ assay took place at survey level. A target of roughly 35,000-50,000 T-cell genomes per sample was set for sequencing. Here immunoSEQ multiplex PCR was the method, and the copy in TCRdb shows in-frame clones only, minus some. Of approximately 29,000 clones listed, around nine tenths are singletons. The CDR3 is made up of 13 amino acids. Germline V gene data show CDR1 as SGHVS and CDR2 as FNYEAQ. Trimming cost V 6 bases and J 3 bases; bases outside gene matches: 3. As to this clone: As yet, its antigen is unknown.

It was in the United States that all participants with HIV were treated. The source was unsorted PBMCs, collected 1.1 years after starting antiretroviral therapy. This TCR derives from a man between 18 and 35 years old with HIV. V gene TRBV7-6 combines with J gene TRBJ2-7; 9 bases map to TRBD1. CDR3 bases: TGTGCCAGCAGACCGGGACAGGGCTACGAGCAGTACTTC. It encodes CASRPGQGYEQYF.